Below are 10 T cell receptor beta chains sequenced from a single sample in a study of CD8 T cells in ankylosing spondylitis. TCRdb itself ran the 5' RACE reads through MiXCR, one entry per CDR3 protein. The table has more than 300,000 distinct CDR3 sequences, 11% seen once. The sequenced material came from blood, either unsorted or a sorted T cell fraction (not recorded which). These receptors were collected from a female donor with ankylosing spondylitis or in good health (not recorded which).

This clonotype was seen many times. V usage is TRBV20-1 and J usage is TRBJ2-7, with TRBD1 identical over 11 bases. The CDR3 length is 15 residues. V lost 3 bases to trimming and J lost 3 bases; unmatched junction nucleotides: 7. CDR1 is DFQATT, CDR2 SNEGSKA, per germline (reference sequence). The CDR3 region has the DNA TGCAGTGCTAGGCAAACCGGGACAGGGGGCTACGAGCAGTACTTC. This gives the protein CSARQTGTGGYEQYF.

This clonotype was seen a handful of times. This rearrangement joins TRBV11-2 to TRBJ2-7; 8 bases fit TRBD2. CDR1 is SGHAT, CDR2 FQNNGV, per germline. There are 17 residues in the CDR3. Losses at the gene ends were 5 bases for V and 5 bases for J; bases not matched to a gene: 17. The DNA of the CDR3 is TGTGCCAGCAGCCTACGGCTCTCCACCAGCGGGAGCGACGAGCAGTACTTC. The encoded protein is CASSLRLSTSGSDEQYF. The variable domain in full, with the rest retrieved from reference TRBV11-2 and TRBJ2-7, is EAGVAQSPRYKIIEKRQSVAFWCNPISGHATLYWYQQILGQGPKLLIQFQNNGVVDDSQLPKDRFSAERLKGVDSTLKIQPAKLEDSAVYLCASSLRLSTSGSDEQYFGPGTRLTVT.

This clonotype has a count of ten or more. This chain uses TRBV5-1 with TRBJ2-3; 9 nucleotides match TRBD2. V lost 0 bases and J lost 1; bases outside the gene matches: 6. The germline CDR1 and CDR2 sequences are SGHRS and YFSETQ. There are 17 residues in the CDR3. CDR3 DNA: TGCGCCAGCAGCTTGGCCACTCAGCGGGGGGGCACAGATACGCAGTATTTT. As protein: CASSLATQRGGTDTQYF.

At least ten counts were recorded for this clonotype. This chain connects TRBV12-3 or TRBV12-4 to TRBJ2-1; D is unresolved. V lost 6 bases, J lost 5 bases, and 14 bases lay in between. This CDR3 has 14 residues. In DNA, the CDR3 is TGTGCCAGCAGACGAGAAGGAGCGAACAATGAGCAGTTCTTC. As protein: CASRREGANNEQFF.

This clonotype came up a few times. The CDR3 spells CASRPDSKRGYEQYF. For the CDR3, the DNA is TGTGCCAGCAGACCAGACAGTAAACGGGGCTACGAGCAGTACTTC. The gene calls are TRBV5-5 and TRBJ2-7; D possibly uses TRBD1 or TRBD2 (5 bases each). The V and J ends lost 5 bases and 3 bases respectively, with 18 bases between them. The length of the CDR3 is 15 residues. The germline V gene encodes CDR1 SGHKS and CDR2 YYEKEE (reference sequence).

V gene TRBV12-3 or TRBV12-4 combines with J gene TRBJ1-5; 8 positions match TRBD1. Unmatched junction bases numbered 4, after V lost 4 bases and J lost 5 bases. The CDR3 loop spans 14 amino acids. CDR3 loop: CASSYTGGDQPQHF. The CDR3 coding sequence is TGTGCCAGCAGTTATACAGGGGGGGATCAGCCCCAGCATTTT.

The sample holds many counts of this clonotype. The chain carries TRBV20-1 and TRBJ2-2; 9 bases are shared with TRBD1. Looked up from germline, CDR1 is DFQATT and CDR2 is SNEGSKA (reference sequence). V shed 6 bases and J 9 bases; nucleotides not matched to a gene: 8. The CDR3 extends over 13 amino acids. The CDR3 nucleotides read TGCAGTGCCTCGGGACAGGGAGATTGGGAGCTGTTTTTT. The encoded protein is CSASGQGDWELFF.

Ten or more counts support this clonotype. The J gene is TRBJ2-2, the V gene TRBV5-1; D could derive from TRBD1 or TRBD2 (5 bases each). V lost 2 bases and J 0 bases, leaving 14 bases between the germline ends. The V gene's germline CDR1 is SGHRS and CDR2 YFSETQ. The CDR3 loop spans 17 amino acids. The CDR3 region is CASSFGKGTANTGELFF. The CDR3 DNA reads as TGCGCCAGCAGCTTTGGTAAAGGGACCGCGAACACCGGGGAGCTGTTTTTT.

This clonotype was found many times. The chain recombines TRBV28 with TRBJ2-5, with D maybe TRBD1 (6 bases). The ends were cut back, 3 bases at V and 1 base at J, with 9 bases in the middle. Germline values: CDR1 MDHEN, CDR2 SYDVKM. The CDR3 sequence is 14 residues long. Written as DNA, the CDR3 is TGTGCCAGCAGTTTGGAGGACAGCCAAGAGACCCAGTACTTC. This encodes CASSLEDSQETQYF.

Many counts were recorded for this clonotype. The chain couples TRBV10-3 to TRBJ2-1; the D gene is possibly TRBD1 (5 bases). CDR1 is ENHRY, CDR2 SYGVKD, per germline. The length of the CDR3 is 16 residues. V lost 6 bases, J lost 6 bases, and 21 bases lay in between. Here the CDR3 reads CAISGTGPRGLNEQFF. The CDR3 DNA reads TGTGCCATCAGCGGAACCGGGCCAAGGGGCCTCAATGAGCAGTTCTTC.